This T cell receptor (beta chain) was sequenced during a study of cytomegalovirus exposure and HLA in healthy donors. Amplification used 60 Vbeta primers and 13 Jbeta primers. The table came from immunoSEQ multiplex PCR; TCRdb's copy has only in-frame clones and leaves some out. Here the sample spans around 120,000 clones, roughly 72% being singletons. This CDR3 has 14 residues. Trimming removed 4 bases from V and 3 bases from J, with 13 bases in between. Germline V lookup: CDR1 SGHRS, CDR2 YFSETQ. This sequence was found in a woman in her 50s in good health and CMV-seronegative. V and J are TRBV5-1 and TRBJ1-2; D is possibly TRBD1 (5 bases). Material for sequencing was PBMCs. This chain's CDR3 is CASSVDRSDYGYTF. CDR3 DNA: TGCGCCAGCAGCGTAGACAGATCCGACTATGGCTACACCTTC.